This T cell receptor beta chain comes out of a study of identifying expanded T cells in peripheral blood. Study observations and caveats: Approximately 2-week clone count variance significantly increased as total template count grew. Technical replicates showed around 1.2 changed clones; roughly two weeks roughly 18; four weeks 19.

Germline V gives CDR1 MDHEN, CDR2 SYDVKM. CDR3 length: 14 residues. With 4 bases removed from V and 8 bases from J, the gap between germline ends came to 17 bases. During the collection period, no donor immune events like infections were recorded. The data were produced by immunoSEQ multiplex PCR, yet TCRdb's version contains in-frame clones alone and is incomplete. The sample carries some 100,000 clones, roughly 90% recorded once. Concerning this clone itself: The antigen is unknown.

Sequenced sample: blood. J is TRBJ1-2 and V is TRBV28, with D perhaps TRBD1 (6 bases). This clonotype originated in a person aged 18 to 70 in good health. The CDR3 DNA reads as TGTGCCAGCAGTTCCGGGACACTAAGGGGGGGCTACACCTTC. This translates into CASSSGTLRGGYTF.